This TCR beta chain was profiled in a study of OX40 agonist ivuxolimab in advanced cancers. Study-level background: Treatment received earlier with anti-PD-1, anti-PD-L1 or anti-CTLA-4 agents was allowed, and over 30% had some.

Sampling of blood occurred at baseline, cycle 4 day 1, and cycle 7 day 1. Notes on the study in general: The 0.1-3.0 mg/kg partial responders had among the lowest clonal expansion. At 0.1 to 3.0 mg/kg, clonal expansion of CD4+ and CD8+ blood T cells had occurred by week 6.

The CDR3 has 13 amino acids. J gave up 7 bases and V 4 bases, and 9 bases lay outside the gene matches. Germline CDR1 SQVTM, CDR2 ANQGSEA. The sample holds one count of this clone. Antigen specificity is unknown. The method was immunoSEQ multiplex PCR; TCRdb's version includes in-frame clones alone and lacks a portion of them. Among tens of thousands of clones listed, 81% were seen once. This receptor was taken from an adult with an advanced solid tumor such as melanoma, head and neck, liver or kidney cancer. The chain employs TRBV29-1 and TRBJ1-1; 7 bases agree with TRBD1. The sequenced sample was CD4+ or CD8+ T cells sorted from blood, obtained in a trial of the OX40 agonist ivuxolimab. The CDR3 region has the DNA TGCAGCGTTGTACAGGGGTCGTTTGGTGAAGCTTTCTTT. Its protein product is CSVVQGSFGEAFF. Full variable domain (rest looked up from reference TRBV29-1 and TRBJ1-1): SAVISQKPSRDICQRGTSLTIQCQVDSQVTMMFWYRQQPGQSLTLIATANQGSEATYESGFVIDKFPISRPNLTFSTLTVSNMSPEDSSIYLCSVVQGSFGEAFFGQGTRLTVV.